The 6 T cell receptor beta chains reported below all come from one sample, sequenced in a study of cytomegalovirus exposure and HLA in healthy donors. Both 60 Vbeta primers and 13 Jbeta primers went into the PCR. TCRdb's copy holds only in-frame clones and misses some; the assay was immunoSEQ multiplex PCR. Among tens of thousands of clones, approximately 70% were seen once, and the ten largest hold 9.7%. Sequencing was carried out using PBMCs. Every receptor here comes from a woman aged 45-65 years in good health and CMV-seropositive.

This clone turned up a few times. The chain uses TRBV5-6 and TRBJ1-1; no definite D call. The CDR3 extends over 17 amino acids. V was clipped by 0 bases and J by 2 bases, with 17 bases between them. Germline lookup yields CDR1 SGHDT and CDR2 YYEEEE. The CDR3 protein is CASSLVRGREHNTEAFF. As DNA, the CDR3 is TGTGCCAGCAGCTTGGTTCGAGGGCGGGAACATAACACTGAAGCTTTCTTT.

V and J are TRBV30 and TRBJ2-7, with D possibly being TRBD2 (5 bases). The CDR3 contains 12 residues. Trimming took 4 bases from V and 3 from J, leaving 10 bases between them. Germline lookup yields CDR1 GTSNPN and CDR2 SVGIG (reference sequence). CDR3 sequence (DNA): TGTGCCTGGACCGCTCGGGGCTACGAGCAGTACTTC. As protein: CAWTARGYEQYF.

The CDR3 DNA is TGTGCCAGCAGCTCCTCGGGAGGTTCCACCGGGGAGCTGTTTTTT. Translating it yields CASSSSGGSTGELFF. The chain links TRBV27 to TRBJ2-2; 7 nucleotides line up with TRBD2. Germline V lookup: CDR1 MNHEY, CDR2 SMNVEV (reference sequence). The CDR3 loop spans 15 amino acids. Losses at the gene ends were 6 bases for V and 4 bases for J; bases not matched to a gene: 8.

The CDR3 here is CASSLVAGGPLDEQFF. The CDR3 nucleotides read TGTGCCAGCAGCTTAGTGGCGGGGGGGCCGTTGGACGAGCAGTTCTTC. V and J are TRBV7-7 and TRBJ2-1, with 9 nucleotides matching TRBD2. Trimming took 1 base from V and 10 from J; bases not matched to a gene: 11. Per the germline V gene, CDR1 is SSHAT and CDR2 is FNYEAQ (reference sequence). CDR3 size: 16 residues.

This clone was picked up a small number of times. CDR3 DNA: TGTGCCAGCAGCGTAGATTCGGCAGGGGGCTATGGCTACACCTTC. Amino acids: CASSVDSAGGYGYTF. The chain recombines TRBV9 with TRBJ1-2, with TRBD1 matching over 7 bases. The ends lost 0 bases at V and 4 bases at J; junction bases unmatched: 6. CDR1 SGDLS and CDR2 YYNGEE come from the germline V gene. The CDR3 has 15 amino acids.

The rearrangement joins TRBV6-1 to TRBJ2-7; the D is unclear. V gave up 7 bases and J gave up 3 bases, with 16 bases separating them. This CDR3 has 14 residues. CDR1 is MNHNS, CDR2 SASEGT, per germline. The CDR3 protein is CASTTFMSYYEQYF. The CDR3 DNA is TGTGCCAGCACCACGTTCATGTCCTACTACGAGCAGTACTTC.